These 24 T cell receptor beta chains originate from one sample sequenced in a study of blood T cells in healthy people across ages. The use of a sample-barcoded 5' primer and a J-beta primer mix characterized a second PCR of roughly 6 to 11 cycles. TCRdb re-called the 5' RACE reads with MiXCR, one entry per CDR3 protein. The data hold 1.5 million to 2 million distinct CDR3 sequences, with about 28% observed a single time. The sequenced sample was blood. These receptor sequences come from a woman aged 25 to 45 in good health.

This clonotype was picked up a small number of times. The chain has TRBV29-1 and TRBJ2-1; the match to TRBD2 covers 9 bases. The CDR3 length is 14 residues. V lost 4 bases to trimming and J lost 7 bases; unmatched junction nucleotides: 8. The germline V gene encodes CDR1 SQVTM and CDR2 ANQGSEA. The CDR3 spells CSVASSGTDNEQFF. CDR3 nucleotide sequence: TGCAGCGTTGCATCTAGCGGGACGGATAATGAGCAGTTCTTC.

The V gene is TRBV2, the J gene TRBJ2-1; 12 bases line up with TRBD1. This CDR3 contains 15 residues. Germline loops: CDR1 SNHLY, CDR2 FYNNEI. V was pared by 6 bases and J by 7 bases, with 7 bases of the junction left unmatched. Written as DNA, the CDR3 is TGTGCCAGCAGCCGCGGGACAGGGGGCGGGAATGAGCAGTTCTTC. Encoded protein: CASSRGTGGGNEQFF.

This clonotype was counted at least ten times. The chain is built from TRBV6-6 and TRBJ2-7; D is perhaps TRBD1 or TRBD2 (5 bases each). The CDR3 consists of 15 residues. V was pared by 2 bases and J by 4 bases, with 15 bases between. Germline V gene data show CDR1 as MNHNY and CDR2 as SVGAGI (reference sequence). CDR3 sequence: CASSYGRGEGYEQYF. For the CDR3, the DNA is TGTGCCAGCAGTTACGGAAGGGGCGAGGGGTACGAGCAGTACTTC.

The chain joins TRBV20-1 to TRBJ2-4; 7 nucleotides match TRBD1. Germline V gene lookup returns CDR1 DFQATT and CDR2 SNEGSKA (reference sequence). The CDR3 is 13 residues long. Trimming took 0 bases from V and 13 from J; bases not matched to a gene: 9. In DNA form, the CDR3 reads TGCAGTGCTAGAGATCTAGGGGGCTGGCAGCAGTACTTC. Translation: CSARDLGGWQQYF.

This clonotype was detected many times. As DNA, the CDR3 is TGCAGTGCCAAGACAGTAACCCTCTATGGCTACACCTTC. Translated: CSAKTVTLYGYTF. The chain has TRBV20-1 and TRBJ1-2; D possibly corresponds to TRBD1 (5 bases). V was pared by 6 bases and J by 4 bases, with 15 bases between. This CDR3 is 13 amino acids long. Germline V CDR1 and CDR2: DFQATT, SNEGSKA (reference sequence).

As for this clonotype: A clone one base away is much larger, so this may be a read error. J is TRBJ2-1 and V is TRBV6-5, with D possibly being TRBD1 (6 bases). The tail of the sequence fits TRBJ2-7 better, so the J call may be wrong. CDR3 length: 15 residues. From germline, CDR1 is MNHEY and CDR2 SVGAGI. The CDR3 sequence: CASSADRTSYNEQYF. CDR3 sequence (DNA): TGTGCCAGCAGTGCTGACAGGACGTCCTACAATGAGCAGTACTTC.

The chain employs TRBV28 and TRBJ1-4; D is uncertain. Deletions cut 5 bases from V and 8 bases from J, with 21 bases between. This CDR3 comprises 16 residues. Germline V lookup: CDR1 MDHEN, CDR2 SYDVKM. DNA for the CDR3: TGTGCCAGCAGTCCCCCCGGGCCGGAAGATAGGGAAAAACTGTTTTTT. It encodes CASSPPGPEDREKLFF.

This clonotype was recorded a few times. The J gene is TRBJ1-1, the V gene TRBV7-2; the match to TRBD1 covers 8 bases. J lost 0 bases, V lost 5 bases, and 2 bases had no gene match. The CDR3 has 14 amino acids. Germline assignment: CDR1 SGHTA and CDR2 FQGNSA. CDR3 DNA sequence: TGTGCCAGCAGCGACAGGGGCATGAACACTGAAGCTTTCTTT. Translated, it gives CASSDRGMNTEAFF. Full variable domain (rest looked up from reference TRBV7-2 and TRBJ1-1): GAGVSQSPSNKVTEKGKDVELRCDPISGHTALYWYRQSLGQGLEFLIYFQGNSAPDKSGLPSDRFSAERTGGSVSTLTIQRTQQEDSAVYLCASSDRGMNTEAFFGQGTRLTVV.

The chain recombines TRBV24-1 with TRBJ2-1; tentative D call: TRBD2 (7 bases). Trimming pared 10 bases from V and 4 bases from J, leaving 13 bases between. CDR1 and CDR2 from the germline V gene are KGHDR and SFDVKD. This CDR3 region has 13 residues. The CDR3 DNA follows: TGTGCCACTAGGCGGGGGCCGTACAATGAGCAGTTCTTC. It yields the protein CATRRGPYNEQFF.

In its sample, this clonotype was seen many times. The chain links TRBV5-1 to TRBJ2-5; TRBD1 matches at 9 bases. CDR1 and CDR2 from the germline V gene are SGHRS and YFSETQ. V gave up 4 bases and J gave up 2 bases; unmatched junction bases: 12. CDR3 length: 17 residues. The CDR3 reads CASSGTGKVWVQETQYF. The CDR3 nucleotides read TGCGCCAGCAGCGGGACAGGGAAGGTTTGGGTGCAAGAGACCCAGTACTTC.

The chain joins TRBV3-1 to TRBJ1-6; no definite D call. This CDR3 has 13 amino acids. CDR1 is LGHDT, CDR2 YNNKEL, per germline (reference sequence). The V and J ends lost 4 bases and 10 bases respectively, with 11 bases between them. The CDR3 DNA reads as TGTGCCAGCAGCCCCGCGGTGGTCTCACCCCTCCACTTT. This sequence encodes CASSPAVVSPLHF.

This clonotype was counted many times. The chain uses TRBV6-2 or TRBV6-3 and TRBJ1-2; TRBD1 aligns across 7 bases. The V and J ends lost 7 bases and 4 bases, in that order; junction bases with no gene match: 3. The CDR3 is made up of 12 amino acids. CDR1 and CDR2 from the germline V gene are MNHEY and SVGEGT. The CDR3 here is CASTTGTYGYTF. The CDR3 DNA reads TGTGCCAGCACGACAGGGACCTATGGCTACACCTTC.

The V call is TRBV7-9, the J call TRBJ2-3; a possible D gene is TRBD2 (6 bases). The ends were cut back, 10 bases at V and 5 bases at J, with 16 bases in the middle. Germline CDR1 SEHNR, CDR2 FQNEAQ (reference sequence). This CDR3 region has 13 residues. The CDR3 region is CATVREIEDTQYF. CDR3 nucleotide sequence: TGTGCCACCGTCCGGGAGATCGAAGATACGCAGTATTTT. Drawing the rest from reference TRBV7-9 and TRBJ2-3, the complete variable domain is DTGVSQNPRHKITKRGQNVTFRCDPISEHNRLYWYRQTLGQGPEFLTYFQNEAQLEKSRLLSDRFSAERPKGSFSTLEIQRTEQGDSAMYLCATVREIEDTQYFGPGTRLTVL.

The V call is TRBV9, the J call TRBJ1-2, with 9 bases aligning to TRBD1. Unmatched junction bases numbered 1, after V lost 0 bases and J lost 4 bases. There are 14 residues in the CDR3. The germline V gene has CDR1 SGDLS and CDR2 YYNGEE. The CDR3 loop is CASSVEGQGYGYTF. The DNA of the CDR3 is TGTGCCAGCAGCGTAGAGGGACAGGGCTATGGCTACACCTTC.

The V call is TRBV20-1, the J call TRBJ2-3; 9 positions match TRBD1. The germline gives CDR1 DFQATT, CDR2 SNEGSKA (reference sequence). The CDR3 is 15 residues long. The V segment lost 2 bases and the J segment 4 bases; nucleotides outside the gene matches: 7. The CDR3 protein is CSARRGQGGADTQYF. CDR3 sequence (DNA): TGCAGTGCTAGAAGGGGACAGGGAGGCGCAGATACGCAGTATTTT.

This sequence joins TRBV5-1 and TRBJ2-7; D is tentatively TRBD1 or TRBD2 (6 bases each). The CDR3 extends over 14 amino acids. Germline V gene sequence: CDR1 SGHRS, CDR2 YFSETQ. V was pared by 3 bases and J by 5 bases, with 15 bases between. DNA of the CDR3: TGCGCCAGCAGCTGCAACGGGGGCTCGGACGAGCAGTACTTC. This gives the protein CASSCNGGSDEQYF.

Of note for this clonotype: This clone may be a read error of a much larger clone one base away. The chain carries TRBV11-2 and TRBJ2-7; either TRBD1 or TRBD2 may fit D (5 bases each). Germline V lookup: CDR1 SGHAT, CDR2 FQNNGV. The CDR3 totals 15 residues. This CDR3 reads CAGSSLGTSSYEQYF. DNA of the CDR3: TGTGCCGGCAGCTCTTTAGGGACCAGCTCCTACGAGCAGTACTTC.

This clonotype was observed a few times. V usage is TRBV28 and J usage is TRBJ1-6; 10 bases are shared with TRBD1. Germline V gene lookup returns CDR1 MDHEN and CDR2 SYDVKM. There are 16 residues in the CDR3. V shed 6 bases and J 5 bases; nucleotides not matched to a gene: 7. This CDR3 is CASSQAGQGDNSPLHF. The CDR3 bases are TGTGCCAGCAGCCAAGCAGGACAGGGGGATAATTCACCCCTCCACTTT.

This clonotype was seen ten or more times. The rearrangement uses TRBV7-9 and TRBJ1-5; D possibly corresponds to TRBD1 (6 bases). The CDR3 has 14 amino acids. Germline-derived CDR1 and CDR2 are SEHNR and FQNEAQ (reference sequence). Trimming took 0 bases from V and 6 from J, leaving 9 bases between them. The CDR3, as DNA: TGTGCCAGCAGCTTAGCGGGGGGGGCTCAGCCCCAGCATTTT. This sequence encodes CASSLAGGAQPQHF.

The chain is built from TRBV6-1 and TRBJ2-4; TRBD2 matches 14 bases. Trimming took 4 bases from V and 13 from J; bases not matched to a gene: 15. The CDR3 runs 17 residues. CDR1 MNHNS and CDR2 SASEGT come from the germline V gene. The DNA for the CDR3 is TGTGCCAGCAGTGCCGGGACTAGCGGGAGCGCAAACAATGAGCAGTACTTC. Translating it yields CASSAGTSGSANNEQYF.

This clonotype has a count of ten or more. The rearrangement links TRBV29-1 to TRBJ2-3; TRBD1 agrees at 9 bases. The CDR3 runs 13 residues. Trimming cost V 6 bases and J 6 bases; bases outside gene matches: 7. Germline CDR1 and CDR2: SQVTM and ANQGSEA. DNA for the CDR3: TGCAGCGTCAAACAGGGGGCGCGTGATACGCAGTATTTT. Translation: CSVKQGARDTQYF.

About this clonotype itself: Its ends do not fully match the called genes, so a read error is possible. Here the CDR3 DNA reads TGTGCCAGCGGAAGCACAGGGACTAACTATGGCCACACCTTC. Translating gives CASGSTGTNYGHTF. The J gene is TRBJ1-2, the V gene TRBV12-3 or TRBV12-4, with D possibly TRBD1 on 6 matching bases. There are 14 residues in the CDR3.

This clonotype was seen only a few times. This chain joins TRBV11-2 and TRBJ1-3; D uncertain. V shed 10 bases and J shed 0 bases, with 10 bases lying between them. CDR3 length: 13 residues. Germline V gene lookup returns CDR1 SGHAT and CDR2 FQNNGV. The CDR3 nucleotides are TGTGCCACCTCCCTCCGCTCTGGAAACACCATATATTTT. Translation: CATSLRSGNTIYF.

This clonotype was counted many times. This chain uses TRBV5-5 with TRBJ2-7, with D maybe TRBD2 (7 bases). The V and J ends lost 0 bases and 2 bases respectively, with 15 bases between them. The length of the CDR3 is 16 residues. Germline CDR1 reads SGHKS; CDR2 reads YYEKEE (reference sequence). The CDR3 sequence is CASSLGGGLLPYEQYF. In DNA form, the CDR3 reads TGTGCCAGCAGCTTGGGCGGGGGCTTATTACCCTACGAGCAGTACTTC. The full variable domain, its missing parts supplied by reference TRBV5-5 and TRBJ2-7, is DAGVTQSPTHLIKTRGQQVTLRCSPISGHKSVSWYQQVLGQGPQFIFQYYEKEERGRGNFPDRFSARQFPNYSSELNVNALLLGDSALYLCASSLGGGLLPYEQYFGPGTRLTVT.